Listed below are T cell receptor beta chains from one sample, sequenced in a study of T cell changes during pregnancy in multiple sclerosis. TCRdb keeps only in-frame clones here, not all; method: immunoSEQ multiplex PCR. The sample consists of over 35,000 clones, 90% of them appearing once. Material: CD4+ T cells from peripheral blood mononuclear cells, obtained in the second trimester of pregnancy. The receptors were gathered from a female donor with multiple sclerosis, enrolled in a pregnancy study. Each CDR3 is given with its conserved first and last residue. D genes are given only for firm matches. Clone sizes are given selectively: once, few, many, or a class where the clone is expanded.

cdr3_aa: CASSPDRSSYNEQFF
cdr3_nt: TGTGCCAGCAGCCCCGACAGGAGCTCCTACAATGAGCAGTTCTTC
v_call: TRBV7-3
clone_size: NA
j_call: TRBJ2-1
d_call: NA

cdr3_aa: CATRYETSNEQFF
cdr3_nt: TGTGCCACTCGATACGAGACTAGCAATGAGCAGTTCTTC
v_call: TRBV2
clone_size: NA
j_call: TRBJ2-1
d_call: NA

cdr3_aa: CASSPRTGGNYGYTF
cdr3_nt: TGCGCCAGCAGCCCGCGGACAGGGGGCAACTATGGCTACACCTTC
v_call: TRBV5-1
clone_size: NA
j_call: TRBJ1-2
d_call: TRBD1

cdr3_aa: CASSFGGRAKNIQYF
cdr3_nt: TGTGCCAGCAGTTTCGGGGGGAGGGCCAAAAACATTCAGTACTTC
v_call: TRBV28
clone_size: NA
j_call: TRBJ2-4
d_call: TRBD2

cdr3_aa: CASIAGGTRPTGELFF
cdr3_nt: TGTGCCAGTATTGCCGGCGGGACTAGGCCGACCGGGGAGCTGTTTTTT
v_call: TRBV19
clone_size: once
j_call: TRBJ2-2
d_call: TRBD2

cdr3_aa: CASSQTGPVTEAFF
cdr3_nt: TGCGCCAGCAGCCAGACAGGACCCGTCACTGAAGCTTTCTTT
v_call: TRBV5-1
clone_size: NA
j_call: TRBJ1-1
d_call: NA

cdr3_aa: CASSSTTSGWNEQFF
cdr3_nt: TGTGCCAGCAGCTCCACTACTAGCGGGTGGAATGAGCAGTTCTTC
v_call: TRBV7-9
clone_size: NA
j_call: TRBJ2-1
d_call: TRBD2

cdr3_aa: CASSLRGSGRPIETQYF
cdr3_nt: TGTGCCAGCAGCTTAAGAGGGAGCGGGAGGCCGATAGAGACCCAGTACTTC
v_call: TRBV7-6
clone_size: few
j_call: TRBJ2-5
d_call: TRBD2

cdr3_aa: CASSAMGTGYQPQHF
cdr3_nt: TGTGCCAGTAGTGCTATGGGGACAGGGTACCAGCCCCAGCATTTT
v_call: TRBV19
clone_size: NA
j_call: TRBJ1-5
d_call: TRBD1

cdr3_aa: CSVDTSGIYNEQFF
cdr3_nt: TGCAGCGTTGACACTAGCGGAATCTACAATGAGCAGTTCTTC
v_call: TRBV29-1
clone_size: NA
j_call: TRBJ2-1
d_call: TRBD2

cdr3_aa: CASSLIAGGPNIQYF
cdr3_nt: TGTGCCAGCAGCTTAATAGCGGGAGGACCAAACATTCAGTACTTC
v_call: TRBV11-2
clone_size: NA
j_call: TRBJ2-4
d_call: TRBD2

cdr3_aa: CARSLARSVRADGYTF
cdr3_nt: TGTGCCAGAAGCTTGGCCCGTTCGGTCAGGGCTGACGGCTACACCTTC
v_call: TRBV5-3
clone_size: NA
j_call: TRBJ1-2
d_call: NA

cdr3_aa: CASSQAQSLGNTIYF
cdr3_nt: TGCGCCAGCAGCCAAGCACAGAGTTTAGGAAACACCATATATTTT
v_call: TRBV4-3
clone_size: NA
j_call: TRBJ1-3
d_call: NA

cdr3_aa: CASSLQGREQYF
cdr3_nt: TGTGCCAGCAGCTTACAGGGGAGAGAGCAGTACTTC
v_call: TRBV11-2
clone_size: NA
j_call: TRBJ2-7
d_call: NA

cdr3_aa: CASSLGPGVKNEQYF
cdr3_nt: TGTGCCAGCAGCTTAGGGCCAGGGGTGAAGAACGAGCAGTACTTC
v_call: TRBV7-9
clone_size: NA
j_call: TRBJ2-7
d_call: NA

cdr3_aa: CASSTSSTYEQYF
cdr3_nt: TGTGCCAGCAGCACTAGCTCCACCTACGAGCAGTACTTC
v_call: TRBV6-6
clone_size: once
j_call: TRBJ2-7
d_call: NA